This entry lists 8 T cell receptor beta chains sequenced from one sample in a study of regulatory T cells in long-lasting Graves disease listed by TCRdb under 2021. This sample's time point label indicates: persistent/refractory GD, antithyroid drugs over 5 years with positive TRAb. For both TCR sequencing and RNA sequencing, RNA was extracted from PBMCs in TRIzol. The library relied on multiplex PCR. These reads were obtained on an Illumina HiSeq 4000. CDR3 regions were amplified by Arm-PCR with iRepertoire HTBI primers to construct TCR beta libraries. In TCRdb, the public reads were trimmed at Q25 with fastp and aligned with MiXCR, with productive beta chains retained. All rows with the same CDR3 protein become a single entry with the most common DNA and genes. The sample table holds approximately 500,000 distinct CDR3 sequences, of which about 22% were seen once. Of the sample, around 7% is held by the ten largest clones.

Here the sequenced sample was peripheral blood mononuclear cells (PBMCs), taken when the disease was refractory, from a patient treated with antithyroid drugs. These receptor sequences come from a female donor with Graves disease.

This clonotype was seen more than once but under ten times. The chain joins TRBV28 to TRBJ2-7; the D gene is possibly TRBD2 (6 bases). Trimming cost V 2 bases and J 7 bases, with 18 bases left between them. Germline lookup yields CDR1 MDHEN and CDR2 SYDVKM. The CDR3 length is 15 residues. Here the CDR3 DNA reads TGTGCCAGCAGTTTAAAGGGACTGACGTTTGGAGAGCAGTACTTC. Translating it yields CASSLKGLTFGEQYF.

This clonotype was detected only a few times. The rearrangement uses TRBV14 and TRBJ2-5; the D gene is possibly TRBD1 (5 bases). The germline V gene has CDR1 SGHDN and CDR2 FVKESK. The ends were cut back, 4 bases at V and 5 bases at J, with 14 bases in the middle. CDR3 length: 14 amino acids. Here the CDR3 reads CASSLQDNLETQYF. The DNA of the CDR3 is TGTGCCAGCAGCCTACAGGATAATTTGGAGACCCAGTACTTC.

The chain carries TRBV5-1 and TRBJ2-7; TRBD1 is a possible D gene (5 bases). V lost 0 bases and J 1 base, leaving 17 bases between the germline ends. This CDR3 contains 17 residues. Germline-derived CDR1 and CDR2 are SGHRS and YFSETQ. This chain's CDR3 is CASSLDRQHYLSYEQYF. The CDR3 DNA reads TGCGCCAGCAGCTTGGACAGACAGCACTACCTTTCCTACGAGCAGTACTTC. The whole variable domain, filled in from reference TRBV5-1 and TRBJ2-7, reads KAGVTQTPRYLIKTRGQQVTLSCSPISGHRSVSWYQQTPGQGLQFLFEYFSETQRNKGNFPGRFSGRQFSNSRSEMNVSTLELGDSALYLCASSLDRQHYLSYEQYFGPGTRLTVT.

V gene TRBV5-1 combines with J gene TRBJ2-5, with TRBD1 as a possible D gene (6 bases). Germline V gene lookup returns CDR1 SGHRS and CDR2 YFSETQ. CDR3 size: 16 residues. V was clipped by 2 bases and J by 5 bases, with 19 bases between them. The CDR3 spells CASSFGIQGPRETQYF. In DNA, the CDR3 is TGCGCCAGCAGCTTCGGTATCCAGGGGCCGAGGGAGACCCAGTACTTC.

The V gene is TRBV20-1, the J gene TRBJ1-5; 7 positions agree with TRBD1. With 3 bases clipped from V and 0 bases from J, the junction kept 11 bases outside the gene matches. The CDR3 has 17 amino acids. CDR1 DFQATT and CDR2 SNEGSKA come from the germline V gene (reference sequence). CDR3 loop: CSASEWGTEASNQPQHF. The CDR3 DNA sequence: TGCAGTGCTAGCGAATGGGGGACAGAAGCTAGCAATCAGCCCCAGCATTTT.

The V and J genes are TRBV6-1 and TRBJ1-5, with a weak D call TRBD1 (5 bases). Germline V gives CDR1 MNHNS, CDR2 SASEGT. This CDR3 region has 14 residues. Between the trimmed V and J ends, which lost 6 bases and 5 bases, there was a span of 14 bases. The CDR3 sequence: CASRMTGGYQPQHF. The CDR3 bases are TGTGCCAGCAGGATGACGGGGGGTTATCAGCCCCAGCATTTT.

The genes are TRBV12-3 or TRBV12-4 and TRBJ2-2; D is perhaps TRBD2 (7 bases). The CDR3 runs to 16 residues. V lost 8 bases and J 4 bases, leaving 20 bases between the germline ends. CDR3 sequence: CASDLGGGMGTGELFF. Written as DNA, the CDR3 is TGTGCCAGCGACCTAGGGGGAGGGATGGGCACCGGGGAGCTGTTTTTT.

V usage is TRBV12-3 or TRBV12-4 and J usage is TRBJ2-3; 10 bases are a match to TRBD2. Unmatched junction bases numbered 8, after V lost 6 bases and J lost 2 bases. The CDR3 runs to 16 residues. The CDR3 sequence is CASRPGLADITDTQYF. In DNA form, the CDR3 reads TGTGCCAGCAGGCCTGGACTAGCGGACATCACAGATACGCAGTATTTT.